What follows describes a single T cell receptor beta chain. Its antigen remains undetermined. Nothing much larger sits one base from this clone, and base qualities are not available. This record comes from a study of T cell changes during pregnancy in multiple sclerosis (dated 2019 in TCRdb). A note on the overall study: The study looked at changes in the T cell repertoire across pregnancy in women with multiple sclerosis.

Library creation used the immunoSEQ multiplex PCR assay. This immuneACCESS table, as held by TCRdb, lists in-frame sequences with V and J called but not all clones. Of the missing ones, under half trace to an unresolved V gene in checked studies; the others have no known cause. The table for this sample lists 90,000 to 120,000 clones; just under 95% of them were counted only once. The ten largest clones take up roughly 0.78% of the sample. The cysteine opens and the phenylalanine closes a CDR3 of 13 amino acids. CDR3 DNA only is kept here, 39 bases in frame from base 1. CDR1 and CDR2 were assigned from the germline V gene (reference sequence) as LNHNV and YYDKDF. V has 6 bases trimmed and J has 1 base trimmed; junction bases matching no gene number 2.

The TCR comes from a female donor in good health, enrolled as a control in a pregnancy study. This material consisted of peripheral blood, taken in the third trimester of pregnancy. The chain couples TRBV15 to TRBJ1-2, with TRBD1 identical over 7 junction bases. The DNA is TGTGCCACCAGAACAGGGGTTAACTATGGCTACACCTTC. Its protein product is CATRTGVNYGYTF.